This TCR beta chain was observed in a study of long-term antiretroviral therapy in people with HIV. Germline values: CDR1 MNHEY, CDR2 SVGAGI. The V gene lost 6 bases and the J gene lost 6 bases, with 12 bases spanning the gap. The CDR3 consists of 12 residues. Version v3.0 of the immunoSEQ assay ran at survey level. Profiled with immunoSEQ multiplex PCR; TCRdb holds only in-frame clones, not every one. The sample records about 20,000 clones, about nine tenths being singletons. The sample in question was unsorted PBMCs, obtained approximately 4.5 years before starting antiretroviral therapy. This chain links TRBV6-5 with TRBJ2-7; D may be TRBD1 or TRBD2 (5 bases each). This TCR was sampled from a woman aged 25 to 39 with HIV. This CDR3 is CASSGALGEQYF. Here the CDR3 DNA reads TGTGCCAGCAGCGGGGCTCTCGGCGAGCAGTACTTC.